This TCR beta chain was sequenced for a study of post-analysis software for immune sequencing data. As to this clonotype: The antigen is unknown.

Study-level findings and limits: Analysis by F measure revealed that same-batch samples clustered strongly together. Higher frequency in patients than in controls was seen for about five TRBV segments, with TRBV5-6, TRBV5-1 and TRBV20-1 among them. Multiple sclerosis patients had significantly lower normalized Chao1 diversity than controls.

Sequencing libraries made from TCR beta cDNA carried unique molecular identifiers. One entry per CDR3 protein, called by TCRdb with MiXCR from the PCR reads. This table holds roughly 580,000 distinct CDR3 sequences, about 40% found once. This CDR3 is built from 12 residues. Germline values: CDR1 SQVTM, CDR2 ANQGSEA. V was pared by 4 bases and J by 1 base, with 7 bases between. The TCR sequence derives from a girl under 18 with multiple sclerosis. This chain uses TRBV29-1 with TRBJ1-1; D gene unclear. The sequenced sample consisted of blood. The CDR3 spells CSVVGENTEAFF. Written as DNA, the CDR3 is TGCAGCGTTGTGGGTGAGAACACTGAAGCTTTCTTT.